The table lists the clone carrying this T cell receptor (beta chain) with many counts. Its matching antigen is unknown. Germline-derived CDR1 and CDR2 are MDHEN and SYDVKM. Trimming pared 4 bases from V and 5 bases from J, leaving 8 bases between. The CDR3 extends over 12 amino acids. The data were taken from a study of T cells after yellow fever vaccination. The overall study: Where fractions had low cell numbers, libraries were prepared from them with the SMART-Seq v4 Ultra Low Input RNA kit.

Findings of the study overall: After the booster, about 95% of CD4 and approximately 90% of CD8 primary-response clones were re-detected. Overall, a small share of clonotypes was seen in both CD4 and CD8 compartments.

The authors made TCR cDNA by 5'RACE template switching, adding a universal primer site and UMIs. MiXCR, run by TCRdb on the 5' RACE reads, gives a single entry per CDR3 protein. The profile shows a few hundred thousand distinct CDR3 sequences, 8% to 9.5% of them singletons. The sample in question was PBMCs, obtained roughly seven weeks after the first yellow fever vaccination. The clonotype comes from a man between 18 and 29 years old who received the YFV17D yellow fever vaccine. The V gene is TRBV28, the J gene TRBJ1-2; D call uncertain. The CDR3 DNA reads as TGTGCCAGCAGTTCCTCTTCTTATGGCTACACCTTC. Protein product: CASSSSSYGYTF.